Below are 9 T cell receptor beta chains sequenced from a single sample in a study of T-cell memory formation after mild COVID-19. From the 5' RACE reads, TCRdb called clonotypes with MiXCR, one entry per CDR3 protein. The repertoire has tens of thousands of distinct CDR3 sequences, 15% to 20% of them found once; the top ten carry around 29%. Sequencing input: PBMCs or a T cell subset sorted from them (not recorded which). Receptors were obtained from an adult woman who had mild COVID-19 (a few samples of this study predate the infection). Cell type and time point are not known.

The chain employs TRBV7-3 and TRBJ2-1, with 7 bases fitting TRBD2. V shed 2 bases, J shed 9 bases, and the junction held 10 bases outside the gene matches. CDR1 SGHTA and CDR2 FQGTGA come from the germline V gene. The CDR3 sequence is 15 residues long. This CDR3 is CASSLAAGTGGEQFF. The CDR3 nucleotides read TGTGCCAGCAGCTTAGCAGCAGGGACGGGAGGTGAGCAGTTCTTC.

This rearrangement joins TRBV6-7 to TRBJ2-3, with TRBD2 matching over 8 bases. TRBV6-7 is an open reading frame, and its role is uncertain. The CDR3 runs 16 residues. Trimming took 6 bases from V and 2 from J; bases not matched to a gene: 10. CDR3 region: CASSGGGSETTDTQYF. CDR3 sequence (DNA): TGTGCCAGCAGCGGGGGGGGTAGCGAGACCACAGATACGCAGTATTTT.

This clonotype was picked up a small number of times. The V gene is TRBV9, the J gene TRBJ2-1; weak D call: TRBD1 (5 bases). Germline CDR1 reads SGDLS; CDR2 reads YYNGEE. Trimming left V 0 bases short and J 2 bases short, with 9 bases between. This CDR3 has 15 residues. The CDR3 spells CASSVASGTYNEQFF. The CDR3 DNA is TGTGCCAGCAGCGTAGCTTCAGGGACCTACAATGAGCAGTTCTTC.

There are a few counts of this clonotype. The gene calls are TRBV2 and TRBJ2-1, with TRBD2 identical over 13 bases. J gave up 9 bases and V 6 bases, and 5 bases lay outside the gene matches. The CDR3 is made up of 14 amino acids. Germline CDR1 is SNHLY and CDR2 is FYNNEI. The DNA of the CDR3 is TGTGCCAGCAGGGGGACTAGCGGGGAGGCTGAGCAGTTCTTC. Its protein product is CASRGTSGEAEQFF.

This clonotype turned up a few times. The genes are TRBV27 and TRBJ2-1; TRBD2 might be the D (5 bases). The CDR3 covers 13 residues. Germline V gives CDR1 MNHEY, CDR2 SMNVEV (reference sequence). Trimming left V 5 bases short and J 7 bases short, with 12 bases between. CDR3 DNA sequence: TGTGCCAGCAGTCTAGGACTTTTAAATGAGCAGTTCTTC. Translated, it gives CASSLGLLNEQFF.

This clonotype was picked up a small number of times. The chain links TRBV20-1 to TRBJ1-2; the D is unclear. V was shortened by 6 bases and J by 8 bases, with 10 bases between the two germline ends. Germline-derived CDR1 and CDR2 are DFQATT and SNEGSKA (reference sequence). This CDR3 is built from 10 residues. The CDR3, as DNA: TGCAGTGCCCACCCTTACGGCTACACCTTC. This codes for CSAHPYGYTF.

The chain links TRBV9 to TRBJ2-1, with 8 bases aligning to TRBD2. Trimming took 0 bases from V and 8 from J; bases not matched to a gene: 4. Germline values: CDR1 SGDLS, CDR2 YYNGEE. The CDR3 totals 14 residues. The CDR3 spells CASSVDGAGDEQFF. The DNA of the CDR3 is TGTGCCAGCAGCGTAGATGGAGCGGGGGATGAGCAGTTCTTC.

J is TRBJ2-1 and V is TRBV19, with 11 bases aligning to TRBD2. Trimming at V came to 1 base and at J to 8 bases, leaving 22 bases not matched to a gene. Germline V gene sequence: CDR1 LNHDA, CDR2 SQIVND (reference sequence). CDR3 length equals 21 residues. The CDR3 region is CASSIVMGLAAITALTDEQFF. In DNA form, the CDR3 reads TGTGCCAGTAGTATAGTAATGGGACTAGCGGCAATTACAGCCCTAACGGATGAGCAGTTCTTC.

This clonotype was seen a handful of times. The chain uses TRBV7-9 and TRBJ2-7; TRBD1 matches at 11 bases. The ends lost 5 bases at V and 1 base at J; junction bases unmatched: 7. The CDR3 spans 16 residues. Germline values: CDR1 SEHNR, CDR2 FQNEAQ (reference sequence). The CDR3 DNA follows: TGTGCCAGCAGCCCCTACGGGACAGGGGGATCCTACGAGCAGTACTTC. Amino acid sequence: CASSPYGTGGSYEQYF.